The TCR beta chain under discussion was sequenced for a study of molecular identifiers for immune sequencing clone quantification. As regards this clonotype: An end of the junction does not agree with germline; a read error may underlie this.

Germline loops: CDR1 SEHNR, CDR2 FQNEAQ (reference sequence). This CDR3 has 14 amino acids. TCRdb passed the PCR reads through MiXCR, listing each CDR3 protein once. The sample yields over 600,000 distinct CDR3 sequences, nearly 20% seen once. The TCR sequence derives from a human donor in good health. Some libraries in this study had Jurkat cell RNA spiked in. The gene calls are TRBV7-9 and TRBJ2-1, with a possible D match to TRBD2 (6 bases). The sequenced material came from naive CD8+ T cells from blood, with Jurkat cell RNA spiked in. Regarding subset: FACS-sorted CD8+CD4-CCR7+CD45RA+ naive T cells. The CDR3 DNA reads TGTGCCAGCAGCTTATTAGGACTAAACAATGAGCGGTTCTTC. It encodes CASSLLGLNNERFF.